The clone carrying this TCR beta chain occurred a few times. Its antigen is unknown. The record originates from a study of metastatic and nonmetastatic thyroid tumors. Study in general: Patients with malignant and benign thyroid disease provided blood and tumor or nodule tissue, whose repertoires were compared. Study observations and caveats: It was reported that TCR beta diversity was significantly higher in malignant thyroid tumors than benign nodules, in blood and tumor.

The CDR3 runs to 14 residues. V gave up 3 bases and J gave up 5 bases; unmatched junction bases: 3. Germline CDR1 reads SEHNR; CDR2 reads FQNEAQ (reference sequence). How the authors handled the data: A classifier of distant metastasis in papillary thyroid cancer was built from CDR3 differences (across clinicopathological groups). TCRdb reanalyzed the PCR reads via MiXCR. The V and J calls follow TCRdb's processing rather than the paper's. The sample includes 75,000 to 100,000 clones, roughly an eighth of them seen just once. Every patient underwent thyroid surgery untreated. Sequenced sample: blood. The chain has TRBV7-9 and TRBJ2-7, with 11 bases identical to TRBD1. This TCR came from a female donor with papillary thyroid cancer or a benign thyroid nodule (not recorded which). Some clones in this sample may be carry-over from other donors' samples. CDR3 amino acids: CASSFWDRGDEQYF. The CDR3 DNA reads TGTGCCAGCAGCTTCTGGGACAGGGGGGACGAGCAGTACTTC.